This TCR beta chain was identified during a study of blood T cell repertoires in COVID-19. Study details: Acute-phase and convalescent COVID-19 samples originated in the United States, Italy and Spain. Nucleic acid was either cDNA or gDNA, and it came from T cells, B-cell-depleted T cells, or PBMCs.

Under the authors' procedure: Estimates of nucleated cell counts were drawn from the amplification of reference gene primers. Using immunoSEQ multiplex PCR, the repertoire was profiled, and TCRdb retains in-frame clones only, with some absent. The V and J calls and clone size are taken from that table; D and trimming were inferred from the DNA. The repertoire holds about 200,000 clones, with 70% to 90% as singletons. Input material: peripheral blood. The source is an elderly woman with acute or convalescent COVID-19.

In nucleotides, the CDR3 is TGTGCCTGGATGAGGTTGTCCGAGCAGTACTTC. This encodes CAWMRLSEQYF. The chain links TRBV30 to TRBJ2-7; D remains ambiguous. Deletions cut 4 bases from V and 6 bases from J, with 10 bases between. The CDR3 has 11 amino acids. Germline CDR1 reads GTSNPN; CDR2 reads SVGIG (reference sequence).